A single sample gave rise to the 26 T cell receptor beta chains below, sequenced in a study of cytomegalovirus exposure and HLA in healthy donors. Both 60 Vbeta primers and 13 Jbeta primers went into the PCR. TCRdb's copy holds only in-frame clones and misses some; the assay was immunoSEQ multiplex PCR. The data contain about 190,000 clones, roughly 76% of them singletons. Sequenced material: PBMCs. The receptors come from a woman in her 30s in good health and CMV-seropositive.

The chain uses TRBV15 and TRBJ1-6, with unresolved D. Deletions cut 0 bases from V and 9 bases from J, with 21 bases between. Germline V lookup: CDR1 LNHNV, CDR2 YYDKDF (reference sequence). This CDR3 region has 18 residues. The CDR3 reads CATSRDGWPREGSSPLHF. Written as DNA, the CDR3 is TGTGCCACCAGCAGAGATGGATGGCCTAGGGAGGGCTCTTCACCCCTCCACTTT. Drawing the rest from reference TRBV15 and TRBJ1-6, the complete variable domain is DAMVIQNPRYQVTQFGKPVTLSCSQTLNHNVMYWYQQKSSQAPKLLFHYYDKDFNNEADTPDNFQSRRPNTSFCFLDIRSPGLGDTAMYLCATSRDGWPREGSSPLHFGNGTRLTVT.

This clone occurred once. The chain recombines TRBV29-1 with TRBJ1-2, with 11 bases aligning to TRBD1. The ends lost 4 bases at V and 3 bases at J; junction bases unmatched: 10. The CDR3 consists of 16 residues. The V gene's germline CDR1 is SQVTM and CDR2 ANQGSEA. The CDR3 spells CSVGGDRGIEHYGYTF. The CDR3 DNA is TGCAGCGTTGGGGGGGACAGGGGGATTGAGCACTATGGCTACACCTTC.

In its sample, this clone was seen a few times. The genes are TRBV5-8 and TRBJ2-4; D is perhaps TRBD1 (6 bases). Germline V gene lookup returns CDR1 SGHTS and CDR2 YDEGEE. Between the trimmed V and J ends, which lost 1 base and 2 bases, there was a span of 7 bases. The CDR3 totals 14 residues. CDR3 residues: CASSLTGTKNIQYF. The CDR3 coding sequence is TGTGCCAGCAGCTTGACAGGGACCAAAAACATTCAGTACTTC.

The chain has TRBV10-2 and TRBJ2-5; a possible D gene is TRBD2 (5 bases). This CDR3 is built from 13 residues. CDR1 is WSHSY and CDR2 is SAAADI in the germline V gene. V lost 7 bases and J 2 bases, leaving 11 bases between the germline ends. CDR3 protein: CASTPTIQETQYF. In DNA, the CDR3 is TGCGCCAGCACCCCGACTATTCAAGAGACCCAGTACTTC.

The chain couples TRBV6-4 to TRBJ1-1; 7 bases align to TRBD1. Germline CDR1 is MRHNA and CDR2 is SNTAGT. V gave up 6 bases and J gave up 4 bases; unmatched junction bases: 5. The CDR3 extends over 13 amino acids. CDR3 residues: CASSRQGGTEAFF. Written as DNA, the CDR3 is TGTGCCAGCAGCCGACAGGGAGGCACTGAAGCTTTCTTT.

The chain is built from TRBV9 and TRBJ1-2, with D hard to call. The CDR3 extends over 15 amino acids. Per germline, CDR1 SGDLS and CDR2 YYNGEE. V gave up 0 bases and J gave up 3 bases, with 12 bases separating them. The DNA for the CDR3 is TGTGCCAGCAGCGTAGGAGGAACGATTTACTATGGCTACACCTTC. This gives the protein CASSVGGTIYYGYTF.

This chain uses TRBV19 with TRBJ2-7; 7 bases align to TRBD1. The CDR3 consists of 15 residues. V lost 5 bases and J lost 2; bases outside the gene matches: 9. Germline CDR1 is LNHDA and CDR2 is SQIVND (reference sequence). The CDR3 region has the DNA TGTGCCAGTAGTCCCACGACAGGGCGAGCCTACGAGCAGTACTTC. It yields the protein CASSPTTGRAYEQYF.

This chain uses TRBV7-2 with TRBJ2-2, with D possibly matching TRBD2 (6 bases). The V and J ends lost 4 bases and 13 bases respectively, with 16 bases between them. Germline CDR1 reads SGHTA; CDR2 reads FQGNSA. This CDR3 spans 13 amino acids. CDR3 sequence reads: CASSSAGLVRLFF. CDR3 nucleotide sequence: TGTGCCAGCAGCTCGGCGGGACTCGTACGGCTGTTTTTT. Looking up the rest from reference TRBV7-2 and TRBJ2-2 gives the full variable domain: GAGVSQSPSNKVTEKGKDVELRCDPISGHTALYWYRQSLGQGLEFLIYFQGNSAPDKSGLPSDRFSAERTGGSVSTLTIQRTQQEDSAVYLCASSSAGLVRLFFGEGSRLTVL.

This sequence joins TRBV10-3 and TRBJ2-1, with 9 bases lining up with TRBD1. The CDR3 loop spans 15 amino acids. V was clipped by 6 bases and J by 1 base; unmatched bases: 4. Germline lookup yields CDR1 ENHRY and CDR2 SYGVKD. The CDR3 sequence is CAISLTGGSYNEQFF. DNA for the CDR3: TGTGCCATCAGCCTGACAGGGGGTTCCTACAATGAGCAGTTCTTC.

V and J are TRBV6-5 and TRBJ2-7, with 10 bases identical to TRBD1. The CDR3 loop spans 16 amino acids. Germline loops: CDR1 MNHEY, CDR2 SVGAGI. Trimming at V came to 1 base and at J to 4 bases, leaving 7 bases not matched to a gene. CDR3 in DNA: TGTGCCAGCAGTTACTTGACGCCGGGACAGGGGTACGAGCAGTACTTC. It yields the protein CASSYLTPGQGYEQYF.

The gene calls are TRBV4-3 and TRBJ2-7; no reliable D call. The germline V gene has CDR1 LGHNA and CDR2 YSLEER. The CDR3 is made up of 16 amino acids. Between the trimmed V and J ends, which lost 4 bases and 2 bases, there was a span of 18 bases. The CDR3 region is CASSPAPGLPTYEQYF. The CDR3 DNA follows: TGCGCCAGCAGCCCAGCCCCGGGTCTTCCTACCTACGAGCAGTACTTC.

The chain couples TRBV9 to TRBJ2-3; TRBD1 agrees at 7 bases. V shed 3 bases and J 5 bases; nucleotides not matched to a gene: 15. This CDR3 contains 17 residues. Germline V lookup: CDR1 SGDLS, CDR2 YYNGEE. The CDR3 sequence: CASSGYDRDSRGDTQYF. CDR3 sequence (DNA): TGTGCCAGCAGCGGTTATGACCGGGACAGCCGCGGAGATACGCAGTATTTT. Using reference TRBV9 and TRBJ2-3 for the parts outside the CDR3, the full variable domain is DSGVTQTPKHLITATGQRVTLRCSPRSGDLSVYWYQQSLDQGLQFLIQYYNGEERAKGNILERFSAQQFPDLHSELNLSSLELGDSALYFCASSGYDRDSRGDTQYFGPGTRLTVL.

The V and J genes are TRBV5-6 and TRBJ2-2, with 9 nucleotides matching TRBD1. In germline, CDR1 is SGHDT, CDR2 YYEEEE. V trimming: 4 bases; J trimming: 4 bases; junction bases outside the gene matches: 8. CDR3 size: 16 residues. CDR3 nucleotide sequence: TGTGCCAGCAGCACCGGGACAGGGAAAGTCACCGGGGAGCTGTTTTTT. Its translation is CASSTGTGKVTGELFF. Complete variable domain (other parts from reference TRBV5-6 and TRBJ2-2): DAGVTQSPTHLIKTRGQQVTLRCSPKSGHDTVSWYQQALGQGPQFIFQYYEEEERQRGNFPDRFSGHQFPNYSSELNVNALLLGDSALYLCASSTGTGKVTGELFFGEGSRLTVL.

The rearrangement links TRBV12-5 to TRBJ1-1, with TRBD1 identical over 8 bases. From germline, CDR1 is LGHNT and CDR2 FRNRAP. The V and J ends lost 5 bases and 8 bases, in that order; junction bases with no gene match: 7. CDR3 length: 13 amino acids. The CDR3: CASGQDRGLEAFF. For the CDR3, the DNA is TGTGCTAGTGGTCAAGACAGGGGACTCGAAGCTTTCTTT. The whole variable domain, filled in from reference TRBV12-5 and TRBJ1-1, reads DARVTQTPRHKVTEMGQEVTMRCQPILGHNTVFWYRQTMMQGLELLAYFRNRAPLDDSGMPKDRFSAEMPDATLATLKIQPSEPRDSAVYFCASGQDRGLEAFFGQGTRLTVV.

The chain couples TRBV11-1 to TRBJ2-1; 10 nucleotides line up with TRBD1. The germline V gene has CDR1 SGHAT and CDR2 FQDESV (reference sequence). J lost 8 bases, V lost 4 bases, and 8 bases had no gene match. There are 15 residues in the CDR3. Here the CDR3 reads CASSSRDRGTDEQFF. DNA for the CDR3: TGTGCCAGCAGCTCACGGGACAGGGGTACCGATGAGCAGTTCTTC.

V usage is TRBV5-1 and J usage is TRBJ2-7; no clear D gene. The V end was cut by 0 bases, the J end by 6 bases, with 4 bases between. The CDR3 length is 11 residues. Germline loops: CDR1 SGHRS, CDR2 YFSETQ. In nucleotides, the CDR3 is TGCGCCAGCAGCTTGGGGGCCGAGCAGTACTTC. Translation: CASSLGAEQYF.

The chain employs TRBV15 and TRBJ2-5; a possible D gene is TRBD2 (6 bases). TRBJ2-7 matches the DNA end more closely, so the J call is doubtful. The CDR3 spans 15 residues. Germline V gene lookup returns CDR1 LNHNV and CDR2 YYDKDF (reference sequence). The CDR3 protein is CATSRDPGGTYEQYF. CDR3 DNA sequence: TGTGCCACCAGCAGAGATCCCGGGGGTACCTACGAGCAGTACTTC.

The sample holds a few counts of this clone. V usage is TRBV6-6 and J usage is TRBJ2-7; no clear D gene. V dropped 0 bases and J dropped 2 bases, with 8 bases sitting between them. CDR3 length: 14 residues. Germline V gene data show CDR1 as MNHNY and CDR2 as SVGAGI (reference sequence). CDR3 region: CASSYSGFTYEQYF. The DNA of the CDR3 is TGTGCCAGCAGTTACTCGGGCTTTACCTACGAGCAGTACTTC.

The chain couples TRBV4-1 to TRBJ1-1; possibly TRBD1 for D (5 bases). The germline CDR1 and CDR2 sequences are MGHRA and YSYEKL. The CDR3 contains 17 residues. The V and J ends lost 4 bases and 2 bases respectively, with 20 bases between them. The DNA of the CDR3 is TGCGCCAGCAGCCGGCTACATAGGCAGGGAAATAACACTGAAGCTTTCTTT. The encoded protein is CASSRLHRQGNNTEAFF.

The V call is TRBV5-1, the J call TRBJ1-3; D is possibly TRBD1 (5 bases). CDR1 and CDR2 (germline): SGHRS, YFSETQ. The CDR3 spans 15 residues. V shed 2 bases and J shed 0 bases, with 9 bases lying between them. The CDR3 here is CASSFDRSSGNTIYF. In DNA form, the CDR3 reads TGCGCCAGCAGCTTTGACAGAAGCTCTGGAAACACCATATATTTT. The variable domain in full, with the rest retrieved from reference TRBV5-1 and TRBJ1-3, is KAGVTQTPRYLIKTRGQQVTLSCSPISGHRSVSWYQQTPGQGLQFLFEYFSETQRNKGNFPGRFSGRQFSNSRSEMNVSTLELGDSALYLCASSFDRSSGNTIYFGEGSWLTVV.

The chain recombines TRBV19 with TRBJ2-3, with 10 bases identical to TRBD2. CDR1 is LNHDA, CDR2 SQIVND, per germline (reference sequence). V was clipped by 4 bases and J by 2 bases; unmatched bases: 3. The CDR3 covers 15 residues. The CDR3 loop reads CASSKLAGITDTQYF. DNA for the CDR3: TGTGCCAGTAGTAAACTAGCGGGGATCACAGATACGCAGTATTTT.

The rearrangement joins TRBV4-3 to TRBJ1-4; D unresolved. Trimming shortened V by 0 bases and J by 8 bases, and 16 bases separated the two germline ends. Germline values: CDR1 LGHNA, CDR2 YSLEER. The CDR3 consists of 16 residues. The CDR3 bases are TGCGCCAGCAGCCAAGATTCGGCGAGGGTGGGCGAAAAACTGTTTTTT. It encodes CASSQDSARVGEKLFF.

The chain employs TRBV18 and TRBJ1-5, with 12 bases fitting TRBD1. V trimming: 3 bases; J trimming: 7 bases; junction bases outside the gene matches: 4. The CDR3 covers 15 residues. Germline V gene data show CDR1 as KGHSH and CDR2 as LQKENI. The CDR3 sequence is CASSPGTGGEQPQHF. In DNA form, the CDR3 reads TGTGCCAGCTCACCCGGGACAGGGGGCGAACAGCCCCAGCATTTT.

This chain uses TRBV7-9 with TRBJ2-3; D call uncertain. V lost 5 bases and J lost 4, with 22 bases in between. This CDR3 contains 17 residues. Germline CDR1 and CDR2: SEHNR and FQNEAQ (reference sequence). The CDR3 spells CASSQLSGTFPPDTQYF. CDR3 in DNA: TGTGCCAGCAGCCAACTGTCAGGTACTTTTCCCCCAGATACGCAGTATTTT.

Regarding this clone: One junction end disagrees with the germline gene, perhaps due to a read error. The CDR3 reads CTWGPGGYTEAFF. The CDR3, as DNA: TGTACCTGGGGACCAGGGGGCTACACTGAAGCTTTCTTT. This rearrangement joins TRBV30 to TRBJ1-1; 8 bases line up with TRBD1. Germline V gene lookup returns CDR1 GTSNPN and CDR2 SVGIG (reference sequence). The CDR3 totals 13 residues.

This chain uses TRBV5-4 with TRBJ2-7, with 12 bases identical to TRBD1. This CDR3 region has 15 residues. V gave up 5 bases and J gave up 4 bases; unmatched junction bases: 7. CDR1 and CDR2 from the germline V gene are SGHNT and YYREEE (reference sequence). The CDR3 spells CASSSRDRGQYEQYF. The CDR3 DNA is TGTGCCAGCAGTTCCCGGGACAGGGGGCAATACGAGCAGTACTTC.